The clone carrying this T cell receptor beta chain was observed many times. Its antigen is as yet unknown. The data belong to a study of T cells in Graves' hyperthyroidism and ophthalmopathy. Study-level points and caveats: Ophthalmopathy was distinguished from stable hyperthyroidism by 13 V-J signatures.

Exclusion of a patient resulted from uncontrolled infection, other autoimmune disease, pregnancy or lactation. Researchers amplified the TCR beta CDR3 regions from RNA transcripts. First-round RT-PCR targeting the TCR CDR3 was performed with the HTBI primer set. Using its own MiXCR run on the multiplex PCR reads, TCRdb lists one record per CDR3 protein. The table shows 500,000 to 750,000 distinct CDR3 sequences, with 13% to 15% occurring only once. CDR3 size: 15 residues. V was clipped by 5 bases and J by 5 bases; unmatched bases: 8. The receptor was isolated from a woman aged 18-30 years with Graves' ophthalmopathy. The chain employs TRBV12-3 or TRBV12-4 and TRBJ1-2; 10 positions match TRBD1. The sample was blood. CDR3 protein: CASSRRDRGRYGYTF. The CDR3 coding sequence is TGTGCCAGCAGTCGCCGGGACAGGGGACGGTATGGCTACACCTTC.